This entry lists 22 T cell receptor beta chains sequenced from one sample in a study of blood T cell repertoires in COVID-19. This table comes from immunoSEQ multiplex PCR, and its TCRdb copy is limited to in-frame clones, with some not included. The data show roughly 500,000 clones, approximately 83% seen once. Sequencing was performed on peripheral blood. These receptors all come from a human donor in a cohort sampled during active COVID-19.

This sequence joins TRBV5-6 and TRBJ2-7; TRBD1 agrees at 9 bases. The trim removed 4 bases at V and 3 bases at J, leaving 2 bases unmatched. CDR3 size: 13 residues. Germline CDR1 SGHDT, CDR2 YYEEEE. The CDR3 sequence: CASSKDRGYEQYF. In DNA form, the CDR3 reads TGTGCCAGCAGCAAGGACAGGGGCTACGAGCAGTACTTC. The variable domain in full, with the rest retrieved from reference TRBV5-6 and TRBJ2-7, is DAGVTQSPTHLIKTRGQQVTLRCSPKSGHDTVSWYQQALGQGPQFIFQYYEEEERQRGNFPDRFSGHQFPNYSSELNVNALLLGDSALYLCASSKDRGYEQYFGPGTRLTVT.

The rearrangement uses TRBV28 and TRBJ2-1, with 8 bases fitting TRBD2. This CDR3 region has 15 residues. J was trimmed by 6 bases and V by 3 bases; bases with no gene match: 7. Germline V gives CDR1 MDHEN, CDR2 SYDVKM. The CDR3 coding sequence is TGTGCCAGCAGTTTCCCGAGCGGGAGAGTCAATGAGCAGTTCTTC. It codes for CASSFPSGRVNEQFF.

The chain links TRBV7-8 to TRBJ1-2; D might be TRBD1 (5 bases). The CDR3 spans 13 residues. The V gene's germline CDR1 is SGHVS and CDR2 FQNEAQ. V dropped 0 bases and J dropped 5 bases, with 7 bases sitting between them. Written as DNA, the CDR3 is TGTGCCAGCAGCTTAGCGACAGCTTATGGCTACACCTTC. Amino acid sequence: CASSLATAYGYTF.

V is TRBV6-2 or TRBV6-3 and J is TRBJ1-5; the D gene is possibly TRBD1 (5 bases). The germline V and J ends were trimmed by 5 bases and 2 bases, with 10 bases remaining between them. Germline CDR1 and CDR2: MNHEY and SVGEGT. The CDR3 loop spans 14 amino acids. This CDR3 is CASSRTPRNQPQHF. CDR3 bases: TGTGCCAGCAGTCGGACACCTCGCAATCAGCCCCAGCATTTT.

The count of this clone is one. The V and J genes are TRBV29-1 and TRBJ2-5; D call uncertain. This CDR3 contains 12 residues. V dropped 4 bases and J dropped 0 bases, with 6 bases sitting between them. CDR1 and CDR2 (germline): SQVTM, ANQGSEA. The CDR3 region is CSVVPYQETQYF. The CDR3 region has the DNA TGCAGCGTTGTCCCTTACCAAGAGACCCAGTACTTC.

The chain recombines TRBV10-3 with TRBJ2-7; the match to TRBD1 covers 8 bases. With 3 bases clipped from V and 1 base from J, the junction kept 5 bases outside the gene matches. Germline V CDR1 and CDR2: ENHRY, SYGVKD. The CDR3 contains 15 residues. CDR3 nucleotides: TGTGCCATCAGTGAACCGGGACAGGCATCCTACGAGCAGTACTTC. Its translation is CAISEPGQASYEQYF.

This clone was observed a handful of times. The CDR3 loop reads CASRGQPNSPLHF. The DNA for the CDR3 is TGTGCCAGCAGGGGACAGCCGAATTCACCCCTCCACTTT. The rearrangement links TRBV25-1 to TRBJ1-6, with 7 bases that match TRBD1. The trim removed 6 bases at V and 7 bases at J, leaving 3 bases unmatched. This CDR3 spans 13 amino acids. The germline V gene has CDR1 MGHDK and CDR2 SYGVNS.

The J gene is TRBJ1-2, the V gene TRBV4-1, with 7 positions matching TRBD1. CDR3 size: 15 residues. Germline CDR1 reads MGHRA; CDR2 reads YSYEKL. Trimming took 2 bases from V and 4 from J; bases not matched to a gene: 7. The CDR3 DNA sequence: TGCGCCAGCAGCCAACCTACAGGGGCCCTCTATGGCTACACCTTC. This encodes CASSQPTGALYGYTF.

The CDR3 loop reads CASTEQGKANEKLFF. CDR3 coding DNA: TGTGCCAGCACCGAACAGGGGAAGGCTAATGAAAAACTGTTTTTT. This chain links TRBV7-9 with TRBJ1-4; 7 nucleotides line up with TRBD1. Germline loops: CDR1 SEHNR, CDR2 FQNEAQ (reference sequence). J was trimmed by 3 bases and V by 7 bases; bases with no gene match: 8. The CDR3 spans 15 residues.

CDR3 sequence (DNA): TGTGCCAGTAGGATGCAAGGGAGAAAACAAGAGACCCAGTACTTC. Residues: CASRMQGRKQETQYF. The gene calls are TRBV19 and TRBJ2-5; weak D call: TRBD2 (5 bases). Per the germline V gene, CDR1 is LNHDA and CDR2 is SQIVND (reference sequence). V was clipped by 6 bases and J by 2 bases, with 16 bases between them. This CDR3 comprises 15 residues.

V and J are TRBV25-1 and TRBJ2-7; 15 bases align to TRBD2. CDR1 and CDR2 from the germline V gene are MGHDK and SYGVNS. The CDR3 consists of 16 residues. V shed 3 bases and J 7 bases; nucleotides not matched to a gene: 7. This CDR3 is CASSDRGGLAGGEQYF. Written as DNA, the CDR3 is TGTGCCAGCAGTGATCGGGGGGGACTAGCGGGAGGTGAGCAGTACTTC.

This clone was counted once. An end of the junction differs from the germline gene, which may be a read error. The chain couples TRBV7-7 to TRBJ2-7; TRBD2 matches 13 bases. Looked up from germline, CDR1 is SSHAT and CDR2 is FNYEAQ (reference sequence). CDR3 length: 15 residues. The DNA for the CDR3 is TGTGCTAGCAGCTCTGGGACTAGCGGGATCTACGAGCAGTACTTC. The encoded protein is CASSSGTSGIYEQYF. Together with reference TRBV7-7 and TRBJ2-7, the CDR3 gives the full variable domain: GAGVSQSPRYKVTKRGQDVTLRCDPISSHATLYWYQQALGQGPEFLTYFNYEAQPDKSGLPSDRFSAERPEGSISTLTIQRTEQRDSAMYRCASSSGTSGIYEQYFGPGTRLTVT.

The chain recombines TRBV19 with TRBJ2-4; a weak D match, TRBD1 (6 bases). The V end lost 2 bases, the J end lost 1 base, and 15 bases lay between the germline ends. CDR3 size: 17 residues. From germline, CDR1 is LNHDA and CDR2 SQIVND (reference sequence). CDR3 sequence: CASSILQGDSAKNIQYF. CDR3 DNA: TGTGCCAGTAGTATACTACAGGGCGATTCGGCCAAAAACATTCAGTACTTC. Full variable domain (remainder filled in from reference TRBV19 and TRBJ2-4): DGGITQSPKYLFRKEGQNVTLSCEQNLNHDAMYWYRQDPGQGLRLIYYSQIVNDFQKGDIAEGYSVSREKKESFPLTVTSAQKNPTAFYLCASSILQGDSAKNIQYFGAGTRLSVL.

This chain links TRBV10-3 with TRBJ1-2; possible D gene TRBD1, 5 bases. Trimming cost V 8 bases and J 4 bases, with 17 bases left between them. Germline CDR1 and CDR2: ENHRY and SYGVKD. The CDR3 contains 14 residues. CDR3: CAILGREGPYGYTF. The CDR3 DNA reads TGTGCCATCTTGGGGCGGGAGGGACCCTATGGCTACACCTTC.

The rearrangement links TRBV7-3 to TRBJ2-6, with 7 nucleotides matching TRBD1. This CDR3 comprises 18 residues. Losses at the gene ends were 5 bases for V and 0 bases for J; bases not matched to a gene: 10. Germline V gene sequence: CDR1 SGHTA, CDR2 FQGTGA. CDR3 sequence (DNA): TGTGCCAGCAGCCATCAAGGGACAGAGAGCTCTGGGGCCAACGTCCTGACTTTC. Its protein product is CASSHQGTESSGANVLTF.

This chain links TRBV19 with TRBJ2-2; 8 positions agree with TRBD2. Germline CDR1 and CDR2: LNHDA and SQIVND (reference sequence). The V and J ends lost 6 bases and 0 bases, in that order; junction bases with no gene match: 3. The CDR3 length is 15 residues. The CDR3 region is CASSQAGANTGELFF. CDR3 sequence (DNA): TGTGCCAGTAGCCAAGCGGGAGCGAACACCGGGGAGCTGTTTTTT.

The V and J genes are TRBV2 and TRBJ1-1; the D is unclear. Germline V gene sequence: CDR1 SNHLY, CDR2 FYNNEI. CDR3 length: 14 residues. The ends were cut back, 3 bases at V and 5 bases at J, with 13 bases in the middle. The DNA of the CDR3 is TGTGCCAGCAGTGACCCTCTTCGGAGAACTGAAGCTTTCTTT. As protein: CASSDPLRRTEAFF.

J is TRBJ2-2 and V is TRBV27; 15 bases are a match to TRBD2. With V trimmed by 6 bases and J by 9 bases, 8 bases remained unmatched. The CDR3 loop spans 16 amino acids. From germline, CDR1 is MNHEY and CDR2 SMNVEV (reference sequence). The CDR3 is CASRPAGTSGRRELFF. CDR3 coding DNA: TGTGCCAGCAGACCTGCCGGGACTAGCGGGAGGCGGGAGCTGTTTTTT.

The J gene is TRBJ2-6, the V gene TRBV5-4; D may be TRBD1 (7 bases). Trimming cost V 4 bases and J 0 bases, with 20 bases left between them. CDR1 and CDR2 (germline): SGHNT, YYREEE (reference sequence). The CDR3 spans 19 residues. This CDR3 is CASSGIQGGLNSGANVLTF. The CDR3 DNA reads as TGTGCCAGCAGCGGGATCCAGGGGGGCCTTAACTCTGGGGCCAACGTCCTGACTTTC.

V gene TRBV7-8 combines with J gene TRBJ1-4; 7 bases align to TRBD1. Germline V gene data show CDR1 as SGHVS and CDR2 as FQNEAQ. This CDR3 contains 15 residues. V was clipped by 3 bases and J by 7 bases; unmatched bases: 8. The CDR3 DNA follows: TGTGCCAGCAGCTTGCGGGGAGACAGGGCTGAAAAACTGTTTTTT. Amino acid sequence: CASSLRGDRAEKLFF. Combining the CDR3 with reference TRBV7-8 and TRBJ1-4 gives the whole variable domain GAGVSQSPRYKVAKRGQDVALRCDPISGHVSLFWYQQALGQGPEFLTYFQNEAQLDKSGLPSDRFFAERPEGSVSTLKIQRTQQEDSAVYLCASSLRGDRAEKLFFGSGTQLSVL.

The chain combines TRBV6-2 or TRBV6-3 with TRBJ2-7; possibly TRBD1 for D (6 bases). Per germline, CDR1 MNHEY and CDR2 SVGEGT. This CDR3 is 15 amino acids long. With 6 bases removed from V and 6 bases from J, the gap between germline ends came to 21 bases. The CDR3, as DNA: TGTGCCAGCAGCCCCCACCAAACCGGGACAACCGAGCAGTACTTC. Its protein product is CASSPHQTGTTEQYF.

The chain joins TRBV5-4 to TRBJ2-3; perhaps TRBD1 as D (6 bases). The CDR3 runs to 16 residues. Trimming stripped 4 bases from V and 4 bases from J, with 19 bases between. Germline V gives CDR1 SGHNT, CDR2 YYREEE (reference sequence). The CDR3 sequence: CASSGQRPGDADTQYF. CDR3 nucleotides: TGTGCCAGCAGCGGGCAACGGCCAGGGGACGCAGATACGCAGTATTTT.